Listed below are T cell receptor beta chains from one sample, sequenced in a study of cytomegalovirus exposure and HLA in healthy donors. This table comes from immunoSEQ multiplex PCR, and its TCRdb copy is limited to in-frame clones, with some not included. The profile covers 200,000 to 300,000 clones, with around 87% appearing a single time and over 0.95% taken by the ten largest. The sample consisted of PBMCs. These receptors were collected from a woman aged 25 to 39 in good health and CMV-seropositive. The CDR3 runs from the conserved cysteine through the conserved F or W. The D gene is left open where the match is weak. Only part of the rows carry a size: once, few, many, or a class if the clone is expanded.

v_call,d_call,j_call,clone_size,cdr3_nt,cdr3_aa
TRBV7-9,.,TRBJ2-1,.,TGTGCCAGCACCTCCATTGGAGGGTGGAATGAGCAGTTCTTC,CASTSIGGWNEQFF
TRBV28,.,TRBJ2-3,.,TGTGCCAGCAGTTTCATCAGTAGGGGAGATACGCAGTATTTT,CASSFISRGDTQYF
TRBV6-5,.,TRBJ1-4,.,TGTGCCAGCAGCCGGGAGATGAATGAAAAACTGTTTTTT,CASSREMNEKLFF
TRBV7-8,TRBD1,TRBJ1-2,few,TGTGCCAGCAGCCCCGGGACAGGCTATAACTATGGCTACACCTTC,CASSPGTGYNYGYTF
TRBV5-1,.,TRBJ2-1,.,TGCGCCAGCAGCTCCGAGCGGGCCTACTACAATGAGCAGTTCTTC,CASSSERAYYNEQFF
TRBV5-1,TRBD1,TRBJ1-1,.,TGCGCCAGCAGCTTGGTCAAGACAGGGCCAACTGAAGCTTTCTTT,CASSLVKTGPTEAFF
TRBV2,.,TRBJ1-5,.,TGTGCCAGCAGTGATTTTGCAGGGCAACAGCCCCAGCATTTT,CASSDFAGQQPQHF
TRBV10-3,TRBD1,TRBJ2-7,.,TGTGCCATCAGGGGGACAGGGGGAACCTACGAGCAGTACTTC,CAIRGTGGTYEQYF
TRBV18,.,TRBJ1-2,.,TGTGCCAGCTCACAGGGGCTAGGGCTTTTTCCTCTTGGCTACACCTTC,CASSQGLGLFPLGYTF
TRBV27,.,TRBJ2-7,.,TGTGCCAGCAGTGGCGGGTTCTCCTACGAGCAGTACTTC,CASSGGFSYEQYF
TRBV7-8,TRBD1,TRBJ2-2,once,TGTGCCAGCAGCTCAGGACAGGGGAACACCGGGGAGCTGTTTTTT,CASSSGQGNTGELFF
TRBV28,TRBD1,TRBJ1-2,.,TGTGCCAGCAGTTTCTATGACAGGGCTAACTATGGCTACACCTTC,CASSFYDRANYGYTF
TRBV27,.,TRBJ2-7,.,TGTGCCAGCATTTCCGGCGGCGAGCAGTACTTC,CASISGGEQYF
TRBV18,TRBD2,TRBJ2-2,.,TGTGCCAGCTCACCATCCCTAGCGGGAGCTACCGGGGAGCTGTTTTTT,CASSPSLAGATGELFF
TRBV18,TRBD2,TRBJ2-7,.,TGTGCCAGCTCACCAGGACTAGCGGGAGGGAGAAGCTCCTACGAGCAGTACTTC,CASSPGLAGGRSSYEQYF
TRBV5-1,TRBD2,TRBJ2-3,.,TGCGCCAGCAGCTATGTAGCGGGAGGGGCAGATACGCAGTATTTT,CASSYVAGGADTQYF
TRBV30,TRBD2,TRBJ2-2,.,TGTGCCTGGAGTGTCACCGGGAGGGCCTACACCGGGGAGCTGTTTTTT,CAWSVTGRAYTGELFF
TRBV27,TRBD2,TRBJ2-6,.,TGTGCCAGCAGCGGGACTAGCGGGAGGGGAGGGGCCAACGTCCTGACTTTC,CASSGTSGRGGANVLTF
TRBV5-1,TRBD2,TRBJ2-3,few,TGCGCCAGCAGCTTTCCGGGACTAGCGGTCCCAGATACGCAGTATTTT,CASSFPGLAVPDTQYF
TRBV11-3,.,TRBJ1-2,.,TGTGCCAGCAGCTCAACAGGTTTCGGCTACACCTTC,CASSSTGFGYTF
TRBV7-6,TRBD1,TRBJ2-1,once,TGTGCCAGCAGCGTTAGCCTGACAGGGGACGATGAGCAGTTCTTC,CASSVSLTGDDEQFF
TRBV2,.,TRBJ1-1,.,TGTGCCAGCAGCGCGGACAGTAACACTGAAGCTTTCTTT,CASSADSNTEAFF
TRBV5-1,TRBD2,TRBJ2-2,.,TGCGCCAGCAGCTTGACTAGCGGGAGAGGATCCGGGGAGCTGTTTTTT,CASSLTSGRGSGELFF
TRBV9,.,TRBJ2-1,.,TGTGCCAGCAGCGTAGAGGGGGACTCCTACAATGAGCAGTTCTTC,CASSVEGDSYNEQFF
TRBV10-1,.,TRBJ1-5,.,TGCGCCAGCAGTGCGGGGTGGAATCAGCCCCAGCATTTT,CASSAGWNQPQHF
TRBV4-2,TRBD2,TRBJ2-1,once,TGTGCCAGCAGGCCTAGCGGGAGTGGCAATGAGCAGTTCTTC,CASRPSGSGNEQFF
TRBV28,TRBD1,TRBJ1-1,.,TGTGCCAGCAGTCCACCACAGGGGGGCGGTAGGACTGAAGCTTTCTTT,CASSPPQGGGRTEAFF
TRBV11-2,TRBD2,TRBJ2-7,.,TGTGCCGGGGGGAGGGATTCCTACGAGCAGTACTTC,CAGGRDSYEQYF
TRBV7-3,.,TRBJ2-7,once,TGTGCCAGCAGCTCAACAGCCTTTAGAGGTGACGAGCAGTACTTC,CASSSTAFRGDEQYF
TRBV27,TRBD2,TRBJ2-7,.,TGTGCCAGCAGGCGGGAGGGCTGGACTATCTACGAGCAGTACTTC,CASRREGWTIYEQYF
TRBV5-1,TRBD1,TRBJ2-7,.,TGCGCCAGCAGCTTGGTTTACAGGGGTTCCTACGAGCAGTACTTC,CASSLVYRGSYEQYF
TRBV6-4,.,TRBJ1-1,few,TGTGCCAGCAGTGAACGGGAGACCACTGAAGCTTTCTTT,CASSERETTEAFF